A selection of T cell receptor beta chains follows, all from one sample in a study of blood T cell repertoires in COVID-19. The data were produced by immunoSEQ multiplex PCR, yet TCRdb's version contains in-frame clones alone and is incomplete. Here the sample spans almost 200,000 clones, roughly 80% being singletons. The sequencing sample was made of peripheral blood. The receptors shown here come from a middle-aged woman with COVID-19, enrolled during active disease. Both conserved end residues are part of each CDR3. The order of the fields is V gene, clone size, J gene, D gene, CDR3 DNA, CDR3 protein. A D gene is named only where the DNA matches it firmly. Rows give clone size only sometimes, using once, few, many, or a class for an expanded clone.

>TRBV11-3|-|TRBJ1-6|-
TGTGCCAGCAGCTTGGGTGGGGAGAATTCACCCCTCCACTTT
CASSLGGENSPLHF
>TRBV28|few|TRBJ2-3|TRBD1
TGTGCCAGCAGCGTGCCGGGACAGGGAGTAGATACGCAGTATTTT
CASSVPGQGVDTQYF
>TRBV5-4|-|TRBJ2-7|TRBD2
TGTGCCAGCAGCTTTGGTGCCGGAGCGGGAGGGCGGCCCTACGAGCAGTACTTC
CASSFGAGAGGRPYEQYF
>TRBV9|-|TRBJ1-6|-
TGTGCCAGCAGCGCCAGAAATTCACCCCTCCACTTT
CASSARNSPLHF
>TRBV19|-|TRBJ2-5|TRBD2
TGTGCCAGTAGATCTAGCGGGCAAGAGACCCAGTACTTC
CASRSSGQETQYF
>TRBV6-6|-|TRBJ1-1|-
TGTGCCAGCAGTTACTACAGGGACACTGAAGCTTTCTTT
CASSYYRDTEAFF
>TRBV29-1|-|TRBJ2-1|-
TGCAGCGCCCGACCTGGCGGACTCTCCTACAATGAGCAGTTCTTC
CSARPGGLSYNEQFF
>TRBV2|-|TRBJ1-3|-
TGTGCCAGCAAACTGAGCTCTGGAAACACCATATATTTT
CASKLSSGNTIYF
>TRBV2|-|TRBJ1-1|-
TGTGCCAGCAGTCGTCGAAGAGGAAGGGGTACAGCCGAAAGTCCTGAAGCTTTCTTT
CASSRRRGRGTAESPEAFF
>TRBV3-1/TRBV3-2|-|TRBJ2-3|-
TGTGCCAGCAGTCGTAGCACAGATACGCAGTATTTT
CASSRSTDTQYF
>TRBV7-9|-|TRBJ2-1|TRBD2
TGTGCCAGCAGCTTGACGGGAGGACACTCCAATGAGCAGTTCTTC
CASSLTGGHSNEQFF
>TRBV5-4|-|TRBJ1-1|TRBD1
TGTGCCAGCAGCTCGCCTATCACAGGGGGAACTGAAGCTTTCTTT
CASSSPITGGTEAFF
>TRBV7-9|-|TRBJ2-5|-
TGTGCCAGCAGCGATGGGAGGTCAGGCGAGACCCAGTACTTC
CASSDGRSGETQYF
>TRBV18|-|TRBJ2-3|-
TGTGCCAGCTCAGTCTCGGGAGCAGACTTCACAGATACGCAGTATTTT
CASSVSGADFTDTQYF
>TRBV30|-|TRBJ2-2|-
TGTGCCACAACGACGGGAGGGGGCTACACCGGGGAGCTGTTTTTT
CATTTGGGYTGELFF
>TRBV9|few|TRBJ1-1|-
TGTGCCAGCAGCGAGGTTCCGAGGAGCACTGAAGCTTTCTTT
CASSEVPRSTEAFF
>TRBV6-5|-|TRBJ2-5|-
TGTGCCAGCAGCTCCTCAACGGCCCAGTACTTC
CASSSSTAQYF
>TRBV7-5|-|TRBJ2-5|-
TGTGTCAGAAGCCCAGAGGGGTCCGGGACTAGCGGGGGGCAAGAGACCCAGTACTTC
CVRSPEGSGTSGGQETQYF
>TRBV14|-|TRBJ2-3|TRBD2
TGTGCCAGCAGCCTTACTAGCGGCACAGATACGCAGTATTTT
CASSLTSGTDTQYF
>TRBV5-1|few|TRBJ2-7|TRBD2
TGCGCCAGCAGTTCTACTAGCGGGGGTTCTAGGAGCTCCTACGAGCAGTACTTC
CASSSTSGGSRSSYEQYF
>TRBV30|-|TRBJ1-1|TRBD1
TGTGCCTGGGGGGGACAGATGAACACTGAAGCTTTCTTT
CAWGGQMNTEAFF
>TRBV11-3|once|TRBJ2-7|TRBD1
TGTGCCAGCAGCCCCGGACAGGGTAGGTCCTACGAGCAGTACTTC
CASSPGQGRSYEQYF
>TRBV5-5|few|TRBJ1-2|-
TGTGCCAGCAGCTTTGAGGGTTCTCGAGGCTACACCTTC
CASSFEGSRGYTF
>TRBV19|-|TRBJ2-1|-
TGTGCCAGTAGTATAGGGCATCGCTCCTACAATGAGCAGTTCTTC
CASSIGHRSYNEQFF
>TRBV6-5|once|TRBJ1-1|-
TGTGCCAGCAGTTCGACAGCTAGATCCACTGAAGCTTTCTTT
CASSSTARSTEAFF
>TRBV18|-|TRBJ1-1|-
TGTGCCAGCTCACAGGGAGCGGGGGAGGGGAACACTGAAGCTTTCTTT
CASSQGAGEGNTEAFF
>TRBV6-5|-|TRBJ1-5|-
TGTGCCAGCAATTACGGGTCGCAGGGAGGCCAGCCCCAGCATTTT
CASNYGSQGGQPQHF
>TRBV11-3|-|TRBJ1-1|-
TGTGCCAGCAGCCAGGGTATAAACACTGAAGCTTTCTTT
CASSQGINTEAFF
>TRBV6-5|-|TRBJ1-2|-
TGTGCCAGCAGTCCTGACAGGTTAGGGGGCTACACCTTC
CASSPDRLGGYTF
>TRBV5-4|-|TRBJ2-7|TRBD2
TGTGCCAGCAGCCTAGCGGGAGGCCTCCTCTCCTACGAGCAGTACTTC
CASSLAGGLLSYEQYF
>TRBV2|few|TRBJ1-4|-
TGTGCCGGGAGTCTTTTGAGAACTAATGAAAAACTGTTTTTT
CAGSLLRTNEKLFF
>TRBV6-1|-|TRBJ2-2|TRBD1
TGTGCCAGCAGTCAAGACAGGGGGCCGAACACCGGGGAGCTGTTTTTT
CASSQDRGPNTGELFF
>TRBV14|-|TRBJ2-7|-
TGTGCCAGCAGCCTCACTTACGAGCAGTACTTC
CASSLTYEQYF
>TRBV27|-|TRBJ1-2|TRBD1
TGTGCCAGCAGTTTCCGGGACAGGGGTTCGAGAGGCTACACCTTC
CASSFRDRGSRGYTF
>TRBV18|-|TRBJ2-5|-
TGTGCCAGCTCACCTGAAGCCGGCGTTGGGGCCCAAGAGACCCAGTACTTC
CASSPEAGVGAQETQYF
>TRBV6-5|-|TRBJ2-7|TRBD1
TGTGCCAGCAGTTCCGGGACAGGGGCTCACGAGCAGTACTTC
CASSSGTGAHEQYF
>TRBV27|few|TRBJ1-5|-
TGTGCCAGCAGTCCCTCTGGGAGATATAGCAATCAGCCCCAGCATTTT
CASSPSGRYSNQPQHF
>TRBV5-1|-|TRBJ1-5|-
TGCGCCAGCAGCCTAGGAGGATACACCAATCAGCCCCAGCATTTT
CASSLGGYTNQPQHF
>TRBV9|-|TRBJ2-2|TRBD1
TGTGCCAGCAGCTTGGGACAGGGGTACATCGGGGAGCTGTTTTTT
CASSLGQGYIGELFF
>TRBV7-2|-|TRBJ1-5|-
TGTGCCAGCAGCCCGAGGGGGAATCAGCCCCAGCATTTT
CASSPRGNQPQHF
>TRBV9|-|TRBJ1-6|-
TGTGCCAGCAGCGGGCCAGGTGGGGGGAATTCACCCCTCCACTTT
CASSGPGGGNSPLHF
>TRBV5-1|once|TRBJ1-4|-
TGCGCCAGCAGCTCTGAAACAGGGTCTAATGAAAAACTGTTTTTT
CASSSETGSNEKLFF
>TRBV1|-|TRBJ2-4|-
TGCACCAGCAGCCAAGATAAGTGGGGGACTAGCGGGGCAAAAAACATTCAGTACTTC
CTSSQDKWGTSGAKNIQYF
>TRBV20-1|-|TRBJ1-5|-
TGCAGTGCTAGTTCTTACAGGCAATCCAGCAGTGACAATCAGCCCCAGCATTTT
CSASSYRQSSSDNQPQHF
>TRBV30|few|TRBJ2-7|TRBD2
TGTGCCTGGAGTCGACTAGCGGGGATCCGGGCCTACGAGCAGTACTTC
CAWSRLAGIRAYEQYF
>TRBV10-3|-|TRBJ1-6|-
TGTGCCATGAAGGACAGTACCTATAATTCACCCCTCCACTTT
CAMKDSTYNSPLHF
>TRBV4-1|-|TRBJ2-3|TRBD2
TGCGCCAGCAGCCTTGGCCGGGGGGGAAAGGCGGGTACCGATACGCAGTATTTT
CASSLGRGGKAGTDTQYF
>TRBV5-4|-|TRBJ1-2|-
TGTGCCAGCAGCTTGGAAAGAGGGTTAGGGCAGAATGGCTACACCTTC
CASSLERGLGQNGYTF
>TRBV12-3/TRBV12-4|-|TRBJ2-7|-
TGTGCCAGCAGTTCCCAGGGGATGCGCGAGCAGTACTTC
CASSSQGMREQYF
>TRBV5-6|-|TRBJ1-2|TRBD1
TGTGCCAGCAGCCGGGCGGGCAGGGGGGACTATGGCTACACCTTC
CASSRAGRGDYGYTF
>TRBV20-1|-|TRBJ2-3|TRBD2
TGCAGTGCTAGTTGGTCTAGCGGGGATGCAGATACGCAGTATTTT
CSASWSSGDADTQYF
>TRBV7-7|-|TRBJ2-1|TRBD2
TGTGCCAGCAGCTTACATCTTGGGGCTAGCGGGAGCAATGAGCAGTTCTTC
CASSLHLGASGSNEQFF
>TRBV10-3|few|TRBJ2-7|TRBD1
TGTGCCACACAATCCTCTTGGACAGGGAGCTACGAGCAGTACTTC
CATQSSWTGSYEQYF
>TRBV5-1|few|TRBJ2-3|TRBD2
TGCGCCAGCAGCACCCGACTAGCGGGGGAGTCAGATACGCAGTATTTT
CASSTRLAGESDTQYF
>TRBV7-2|few|TRBJ2-5|TRBD2
TGTGCCAGCAGCTTAGCGCGCCCCCGTCGGGGACTAGCGGGGGACTGGGGGGAGACCCAGTACTTC
CASSLARPRRGLAGDWGETQYF
>TRBV19|few|TRBJ2-7|-
TGTGCCAGTAGTATAGGGGCATCCTACGAGCAGTACTTC
CASSIGASYEQYF